The clone carrying this T cell receptor (beta chain) has a count of ten or more. The antigen is undetermined. The data were obtained in a study of T cells after posttransplantation cyclophosphamide. The CDR3 is made up of 15 amino acids. CDR1 and CDR2 (germline): SGHRS, YFSETQ. Trimming pared 0 bases from V and 4 bases from J, leaving 14 bases between. Cyclophosphamide on days +3 and +4 followed busulfan-fludarabine conditioning and a marrow graft. The method was immunoSEQ multiplex PCR; TCRdb's version includes in-frame clones alone and lacks a portion of them. The sample shows about 3,300 clones, none of them appearing just once. General study findings and limits: TRB overlap between skin or GI tissue T cells and blood was limited. Recipient CMV seropositivity and CMV reactivation strongly tracked TRB clonality. Later blood repertoires were often dominated by clones from the donor CD8+ memory compartment.

The sequence was collected from a male patient between 25 and 39 years old who received an allogeneic stem cell transplant from a related donor, was CMV-positive, and had acute GVHD only. These T cells may partly come from the graft donor. The sample in question was PBMCs, obtained after allogeneic stem cell transplant with posttransplant cyclophosphamide. V usage is TRBV5-1 and J usage is TRBJ2-7, with D perhaps TRBD2 (6 bases). In DNA form, the CDR3 reads TGCGCCAGCAGCTTGGGGGGGGACTTAGTTTACGAGCAGTACTTC. As protein: CASSLGGDLVYEQYF. The variable domain in full, with the rest retrieved from reference TRBV5-1 and TRBJ2-7, is KAGVTQTPRYLIKTRGQQVTLSCSPISGHRSVSWYQQTPGQGLQFLFEYFSETQRNKGNFPGRFSGRQFSNSRSEMNVSTLELGDSALYLCASSLGGDLVYEQYFGPGTRLTVT.